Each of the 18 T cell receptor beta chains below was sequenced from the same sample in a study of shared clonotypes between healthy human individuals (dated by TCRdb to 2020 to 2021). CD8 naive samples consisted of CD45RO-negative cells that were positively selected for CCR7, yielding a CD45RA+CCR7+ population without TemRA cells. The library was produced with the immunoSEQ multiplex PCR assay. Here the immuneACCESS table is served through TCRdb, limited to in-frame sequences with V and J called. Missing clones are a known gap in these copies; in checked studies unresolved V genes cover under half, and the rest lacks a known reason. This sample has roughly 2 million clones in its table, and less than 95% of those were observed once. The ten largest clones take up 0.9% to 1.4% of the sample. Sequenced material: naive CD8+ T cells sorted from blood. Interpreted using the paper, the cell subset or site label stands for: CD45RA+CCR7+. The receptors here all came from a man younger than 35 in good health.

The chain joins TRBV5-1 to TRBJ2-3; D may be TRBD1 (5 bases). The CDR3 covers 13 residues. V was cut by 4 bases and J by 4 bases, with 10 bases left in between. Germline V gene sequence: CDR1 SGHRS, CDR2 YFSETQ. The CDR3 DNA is TGCGCCAGCAGCGAGCAGGGATCAGATACGCAGTATTTT. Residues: CASSEQGSDTQYF.

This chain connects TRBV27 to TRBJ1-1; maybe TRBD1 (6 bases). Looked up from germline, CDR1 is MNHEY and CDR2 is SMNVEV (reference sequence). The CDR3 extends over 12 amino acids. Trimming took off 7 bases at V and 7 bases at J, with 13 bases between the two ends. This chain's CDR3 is CASKTDSREAFF. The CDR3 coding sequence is TGTGCCAGCAAAACGGACAGCCGTGAAGCTTTCTTT.

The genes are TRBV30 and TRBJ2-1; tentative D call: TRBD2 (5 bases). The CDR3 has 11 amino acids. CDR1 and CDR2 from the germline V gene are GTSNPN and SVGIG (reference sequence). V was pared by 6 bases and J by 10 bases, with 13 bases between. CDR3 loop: CACETGGEQFF. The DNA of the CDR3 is TGTGCCTGTGAAACGGGCGGGGAGCAGTTCTTC.

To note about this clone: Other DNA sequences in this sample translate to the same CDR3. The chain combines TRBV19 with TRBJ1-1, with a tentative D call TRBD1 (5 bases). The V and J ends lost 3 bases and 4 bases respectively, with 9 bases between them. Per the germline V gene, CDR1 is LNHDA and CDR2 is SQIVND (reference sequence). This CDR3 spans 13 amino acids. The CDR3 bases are TGTGCCAGTAGTATTTCCAGGGCCACTGAAGCTTTCTTT. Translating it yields CASSISRATEAFF.

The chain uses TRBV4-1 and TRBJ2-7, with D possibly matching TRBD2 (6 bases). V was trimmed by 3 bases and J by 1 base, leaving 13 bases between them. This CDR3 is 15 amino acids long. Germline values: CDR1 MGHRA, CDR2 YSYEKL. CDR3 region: CASSQEGDSSYEQYF. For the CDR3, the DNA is TGCGCCAGCAGCCAGGAAGGGGACTCATCCTACGAGCAGTACTTC.

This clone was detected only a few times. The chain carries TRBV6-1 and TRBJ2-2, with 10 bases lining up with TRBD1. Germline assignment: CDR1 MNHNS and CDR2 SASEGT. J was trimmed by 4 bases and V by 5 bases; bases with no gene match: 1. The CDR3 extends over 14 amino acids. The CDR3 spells CASSRTGGTGELFF. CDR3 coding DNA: TGTGCCAGCAGTCGGACAGGGGGCACCGGGGAGCTGTTTTTT.

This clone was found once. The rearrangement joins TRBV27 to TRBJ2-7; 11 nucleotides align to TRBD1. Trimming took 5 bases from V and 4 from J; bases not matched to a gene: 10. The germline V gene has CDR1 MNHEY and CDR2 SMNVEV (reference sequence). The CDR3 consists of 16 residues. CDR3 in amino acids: CASSRIPGTGGYEQYF. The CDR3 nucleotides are TGTGCCAGCAGTCGAATCCCCGGGACAGGGGGATACGAGCAGTACTTC.

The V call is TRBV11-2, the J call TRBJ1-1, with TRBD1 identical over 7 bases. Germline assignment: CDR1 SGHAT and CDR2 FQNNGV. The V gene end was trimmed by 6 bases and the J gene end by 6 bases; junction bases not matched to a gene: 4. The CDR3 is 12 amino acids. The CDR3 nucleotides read TGTGCCAGCAGTTCTCAGGGGGCTGAAGCTTTCTTT. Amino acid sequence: CASSSQGAEAFF. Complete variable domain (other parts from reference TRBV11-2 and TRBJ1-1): EAGVAQSPRYKIIEKRQSVAFWCNPISGHATLYWYQQILGQGPKLLIQFQNNGVVDDSQLPKDRFSAERLKGVDSTLKIQPAKLEDSAVYLCASSSQGAEAFFGQGTRLTVV.

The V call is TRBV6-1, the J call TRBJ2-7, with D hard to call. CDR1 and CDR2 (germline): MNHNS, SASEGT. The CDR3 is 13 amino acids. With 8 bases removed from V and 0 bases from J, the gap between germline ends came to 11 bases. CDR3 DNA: TGTGCCAGCCTTATCCGAAACTCCTACGAGCAGTACTTC. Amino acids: CASLIRNSYEQYF.

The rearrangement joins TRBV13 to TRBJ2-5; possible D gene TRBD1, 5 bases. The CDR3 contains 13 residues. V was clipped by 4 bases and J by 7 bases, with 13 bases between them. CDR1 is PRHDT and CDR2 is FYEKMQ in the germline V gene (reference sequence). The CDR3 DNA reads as TGTGCCAGCAGCTCGGACAAGGTCGGGACCCAGTACTTC. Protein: CASSSDKVGTQYF.

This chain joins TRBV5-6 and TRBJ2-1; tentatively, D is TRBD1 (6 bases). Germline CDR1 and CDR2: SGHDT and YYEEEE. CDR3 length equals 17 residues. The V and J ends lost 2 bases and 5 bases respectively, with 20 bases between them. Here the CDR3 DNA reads TGTGCCAGCAGCTTTTTTTCCCGGGACAACCTTAACAATGAGCAGTTCTTC. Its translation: CASSFFSRDNLNNEQFF.

The CDR3, as DNA: TGCGCCAGCAGCCAGCTTACCGGGGACAGAGGCTACGAGCAGTACTTC. This translates into CASSQLTGDRGYEQYF. V gene TRBV4-1 combines with J gene TRBJ2-7; 7 bases align to TRBD1. The V gene's germline CDR1 is MGHRA and CDR2 YSYEKL. The J segment lost 3 bases and the V segment lost 3 bases, leaving 11 bases of the junction unmatched. The CDR3 is 16 residues long.

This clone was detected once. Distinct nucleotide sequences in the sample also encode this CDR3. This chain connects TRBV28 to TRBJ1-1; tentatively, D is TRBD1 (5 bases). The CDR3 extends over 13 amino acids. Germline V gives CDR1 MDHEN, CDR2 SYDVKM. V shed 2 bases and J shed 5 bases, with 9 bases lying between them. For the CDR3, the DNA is TGTGCCAGCAGTTTACAGGGTGATACTGAAGCTTTCTTT. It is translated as CASSLQGDTEAFF.

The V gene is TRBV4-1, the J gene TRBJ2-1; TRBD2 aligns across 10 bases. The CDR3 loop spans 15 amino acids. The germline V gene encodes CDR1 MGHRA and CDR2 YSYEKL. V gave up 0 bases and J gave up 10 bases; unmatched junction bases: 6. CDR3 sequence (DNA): TGCGCCAGCAGCCAAGAGGTAGCGGGGGGCCGGGAGCAGTTCTTC. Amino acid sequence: CASSQEVAGGREQFF.

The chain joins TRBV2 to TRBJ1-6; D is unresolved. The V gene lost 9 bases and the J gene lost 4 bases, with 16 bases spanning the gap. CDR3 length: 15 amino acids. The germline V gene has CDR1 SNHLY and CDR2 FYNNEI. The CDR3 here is CARGSGREYNSPLHF. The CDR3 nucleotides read TGTGCCAGGGGAAGTGGGAGAGAGTATAATTCACCCCTCCACTTT.

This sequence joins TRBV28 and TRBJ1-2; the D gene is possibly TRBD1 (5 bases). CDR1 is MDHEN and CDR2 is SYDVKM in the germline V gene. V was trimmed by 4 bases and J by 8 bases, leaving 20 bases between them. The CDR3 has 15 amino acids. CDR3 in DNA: TGTGCCAGCAGTTCTGTGTGGGGGATCTCGGACGGCTACACCTTC. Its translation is CASSSVWGISDGYTF.

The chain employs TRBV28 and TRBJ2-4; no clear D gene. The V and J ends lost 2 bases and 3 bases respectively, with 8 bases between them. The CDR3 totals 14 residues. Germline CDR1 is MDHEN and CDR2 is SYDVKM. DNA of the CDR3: TGTGCCAGCAGTTTAGCGAGCCTCAAAAACATTCAGTACTTC. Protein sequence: CASSLASLKNIQYF.

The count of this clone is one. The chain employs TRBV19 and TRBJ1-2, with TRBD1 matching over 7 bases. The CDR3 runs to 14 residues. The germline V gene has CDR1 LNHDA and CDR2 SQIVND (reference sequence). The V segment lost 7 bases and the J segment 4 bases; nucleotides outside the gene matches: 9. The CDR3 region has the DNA TGTGCCAGTACCGATGACAGGGAGGGCTATGGCTACACCTTC. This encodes CASTDDREGYGYTF.